The 18 T cell receptor beta chains listed next were all sequenced from one sample in a study of response to subunit inactivated influenza vaccine. Each CDR3 protein is one row after TCRdb ran MiXCR on the RT-PCR reads. The sample records 150,000 to 200,000 distinct CDR3 sequences, roughly 12% being singletons. Separately, the same data were catalogued under a study of T cells expressing NK-cell markers. In that study: Beta-chain TCR cDNA was generated via 5'RACE template switching with UMIs.

Here the sequenced sample was CD8+ T cells sorted from PBMCs, taken 12 days after vaccination. The source is a man aged 45-60 years who received an inactivated influenza vaccine.

At least ten counts were recorded for this clonotype. The rearrangement links TRBV29-1 to TRBJ2-7, with TRBD1 matching over 8 bases. Unmatched junction bases numbered 5, after V lost 6 bases and J lost 4 bases. The CDR3 contains 12 residues. Germline CDR1 SQVTM, CDR2 ANQGSEA. The CDR3 spells CSVGTGIYEQYF. CDR3 coding DNA: TGCAGCGTCGGGACAGGCATATACGAGCAGTACTTC.

This clonotype was observed a handful of times. The gene calls are TRBV15 and TRBJ2-7; TRBD1 agrees at 10 bases. Germline CDR1 LNHNV, CDR2 YYDKDF (reference sequence). With V trimmed by 4 bases and J by 3 bases, 3 bases remained unmatched. This CDR3 spans 14 amino acids. CDR3 sequence reads: CATSTGTGVYEQYF. The CDR3 nucleotides are TGTGCCACCAGCACAGGGACAGGGGTCTACGAGCAGTACTTC.

This clonotype was seen a handful of times. The chain joins TRBV4-1 to TRBJ2-7; 10 nucleotides line up with TRBD1. Trimming cost V 0 bases and J 5 bases; bases outside gene matches: 7. This CDR3 spans 16 amino acids. Germline V gives CDR1 MGHRA, CDR2 YSYEKL. This CDR3 reads CASSQDEGQGSNEQYF. Written as DNA, the CDR3 is TGCGCCAGCAGCCAAGATGAGGGACAGGGGTCAAACGAGCAGTACTTC.

This chain links TRBV6-6 with TRBJ2-7, with D possibly TRBD1 on 6 matching bases. Trimming took 8 bases from V and 4 from J, leaving 15 bases between them. Germline V gene lookup returns CDR1 MNHNY and CDR2 SVGAGI (reference sequence). The length of the CDR3 is 13 residues. The CDR3 DNA sequence: TGTGCCAGCCTCGGGACACCGACTTACGAGCAGTACTTC. Its translation: CASLGTPTYEQYF.

The rearrangement joins TRBV5-6 to TRBJ2-6, with D maybe TRBD2 (6 bases). CDR1 and CDR2 (germline): SGHDT, YYEEEE. V was clipped by 0 bases and J by 8 bases, with 15 bases between them. CDR3 size: 16 residues. The CDR3 reads CASSLAVGGGTNVLTF. The CDR3 bases are TGTGCCAGCAGCTTGGCCGTCGGTGGAGGGACCAACGTCCTGACTTTC.

The chain joins TRBV27 to TRBJ1-2; 10 positions agree with TRBD1. Germline trimming cut 8 bases from V and 5 bases from J; bases unmatched to any gene: 8. Germline V lookup: CDR1 MNHEY, CDR2 SMNVEV (reference sequence). CDR3 size: 14 residues. The CDR3 nucleotides are TGTGCCAGCGGGCGGACAGGGGGTTTTTATGGCTACACCTTC. It translates to CASGRTGGFYGYTF.

The J gene is TRBJ2-7, the V gene TRBV4-2; D unresolved. CDR1 and CDR2 (germline): LGHNA, YNFKEQ. This CDR3 is built from 13 residues. Trimming stripped 1 base from V and 3 bases from J, with 7 bases between. CDR3 amino acids: CASSQGFGYEQYF. CDR3 sequence (DNA): TGTGCCAGCAGCCAAGGGTTTGGCTACGAGCAGTACTTC.

This clonotype was counted only a few times. The chain joins TRBV5-1 to TRBJ2-5; D gene ambiguous. Germline loops: CDR1 SGHRS, CDR2 YFSETQ. CDR3 length equals 14 residues. The V and J ends lost 6 bases and 4 bases respectively, with 16 bases between them. In nucleotides, the CDR3 is TGCGCCAGCACCCCCCGCCTTGAACCAGAGACCCAGTACTTC. Its translation: CASTPRLEPETQYF.

This clonotype was seen a handful of times. The chain couples TRBV27 to TRBJ2-3; perhaps TRBD1 as D (6 bases). CDR3 size: 14 residues. Germline V gene data show CDR1 as MNHEY and CDR2 as SMNVEV (reference sequence). V lost 6 bases and J lost 2, with 12 bases in between. CDR3 sequence (DNA): TGTGCCAGCAGCCTGACAGGACACACAGATACGCAGTATTTT. Its protein product is CASSLTGHTDTQYF.

This clonotype has more than one count but fewer than ten. CDR3 DNA sequence: TGCGCCAGCAGCCCCGGCAAGGCCTACGAGCAGTACTTC. Residues: CASSPGKAYEQYF. The chain uses TRBV4-3 and TRBJ2-7; D is uncertain. Per the germline V gene, CDR1 is LGHNA and CDR2 is YSLEER. This CDR3 has 13 residues. V was cut by 4 bases and J by 2 bases, with 9 bases left in between.

This clonotype was recorded a few times. This chain joins TRBV20-1 and TRBJ2-3; a weak D match, TRBD2 (6 bases). CDR1 DFQATT and CDR2 SNEGSKA come from the germline V gene (reference sequence). The CDR3 consists of 17 residues. V was pared by 0 bases and J by 2 bases, with 18 bases between. The CDR3 sequence: CSARDQAGTRNTDTQYF. CDR3 DNA sequence: TGCAGTGCTAGAGATCAAGCGGGTACCCGCAACACAGATACGCAGTATTTT.

The chain uses TRBV20-1 and TRBJ1-2; D uncertain. Per germline, CDR1 DFQATT and CDR2 SNEGSKA (reference sequence). The CDR3 sequence is 14 residues long. Between the trimmed V and J ends, which lost 5 bases and 0 bases, there was a span of 13 bases. CDR3 bases: TGCAGTGCTTTACGGGCAGCCTCTAACTATGGCTACACCTTC. Amino acids: CSALRAASNYGYTF.

The gene calls are TRBV6-2 or TRBV6-3 and TRBJ2-3; D tentatively reads TRBD1 or TRBD2 (6 bases each). This CDR3 region has 15 residues. With 0 bases removed from V and 5 bases from J, the gap between germline ends came to 12 bases. Germline loops: CDR1 MNHEY, CDR2 SVGEGT. The chain's CDR3 is CASSYSMEGGDTQYF. CDR3 coding DNA: TGTGCCAGCAGTTACTCGATGGAGGGGGGAGATACGCAGTATTTT.

The table lists this clonotype with a few counts. The chain recombines TRBV27 with TRBJ2-2; D gene uncertain. Trimming removed 2 bases at V and 3 bases at J, with 7 bases between. This CDR3 has 14 amino acids. The germline V gene has CDR1 MNHEY and CDR2 SMNVEV (reference sequence). The CDR3 is CASSLNIYTGELFF. CDR3 coding DNA: TGTGCCAGCAGTTTAAATATCTACACCGGGGAGCTGTTTTTT.

On this clonotype: A much larger clonotype is one base distant, so this may be a read error. The V gene is TRBV14, the J gene TRBJ2-7; D gene uncertain. This CDR3 has 14 amino acids. Germline CDR1 reads SGHDN; CDR2 reads FVKESK. V lost 0 bases and J lost 3, with 9 bases in between. CDR3 in amino acids: CASSQDMARYEQYF. In nucleotides, the CDR3 is TGTGCCAGCAGCCAAGATATGGCCCGCTACGAGCAGTACTTC.

This clonotype was observed a few times. The V call is TRBV6-2 or TRBV6-3, the J call TRBJ2-3; perhaps TRBD2 as D (6 bases). This CDR3 contains 12 residues. Per the germline V gene, CDR1 is MNHEY and CDR2 is SVGEGT. With 7 bases removed from V and 5 bases from J, the gap between germline ends came to 10 bases. CDR3 sequence: CASTLGGDTQYF. The CDR3 DNA is TGTGCCAGCACTCTCGGGGGAGATACGCAGTATTTT.

This clonotype was seen only a few times. The genes are TRBV11-2 and TRBJ2-3, with 11 bases fitting TRBD2. J was trimmed by 0 bases and V by 0 bases; bases with no gene match: 5. The CDR3 runs 18 residues. Per the germline V gene, CDR1 is SGHAT and CDR2 is FQNNGV. The CDR3 nucleotides read TGTGCCAGCAGCTTAGAGGCTAGCGGGGGGTTTAGCACAGATACGCAGTATTTT. The encoded protein is CASSLEASGGFSTDTQYF.

This clonotype was detected many times. V and J are TRBV25-1 and TRBJ2-3; the D is unclear. The germline gives CDR1 MGHDK, CDR2 SYGVNS. CDR3 size: 12 residues. Trimming pared 3 bases from V and 3 bases from J, leaving 4 bases between. CDR3 coding DNA: TGTGCCAGCAGTGAGTATACAGATACGCAGTATTTT. This translates into CASSEYTDTQYF.